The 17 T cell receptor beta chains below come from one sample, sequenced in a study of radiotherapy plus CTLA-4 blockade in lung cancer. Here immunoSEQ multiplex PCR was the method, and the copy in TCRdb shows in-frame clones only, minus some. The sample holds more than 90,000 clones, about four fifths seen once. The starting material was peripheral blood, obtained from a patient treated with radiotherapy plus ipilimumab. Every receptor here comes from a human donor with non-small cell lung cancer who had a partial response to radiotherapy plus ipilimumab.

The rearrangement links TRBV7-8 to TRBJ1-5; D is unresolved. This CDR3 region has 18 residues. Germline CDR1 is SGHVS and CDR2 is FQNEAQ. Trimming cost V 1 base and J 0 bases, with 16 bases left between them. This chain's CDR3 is CASSLDDPGSYSNQPQHF. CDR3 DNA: TGTGCCAGCAGCTTAGATGACCCGGGGTCTTATAGCAATCAGCCCCAGCATTTT.

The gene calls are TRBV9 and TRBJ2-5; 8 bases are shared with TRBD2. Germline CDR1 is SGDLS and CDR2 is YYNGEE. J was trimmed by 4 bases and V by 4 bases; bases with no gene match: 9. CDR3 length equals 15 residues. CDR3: CASSPDGTSRETQYF. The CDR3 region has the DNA TGTGCCAGCAGCCCGGACGGGACTAGTCGAGAGACCCAGTACTTC.

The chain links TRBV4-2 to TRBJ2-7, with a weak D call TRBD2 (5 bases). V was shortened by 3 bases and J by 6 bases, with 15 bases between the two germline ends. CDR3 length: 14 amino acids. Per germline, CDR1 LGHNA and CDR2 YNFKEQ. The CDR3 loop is CASSQGAGKGEQYF. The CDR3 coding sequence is TGTGCCAGCAGCCAGGGAGCTGGGAAGGGCGAGCAGTACTTC.

This CDR3 is CASSRFGTGTIETQYF. CDR3 coding DNA: TGTGCCAGCAGCCGATTTGGGACAGGGACTATAGAGACCCAGTACTTC. V gene TRBV14 combines with J gene TRBJ2-5, with 9 nucleotides matching TRBD1. There are 16 residues in the CDR3. Germline CDR1 SGHDN, CDR2 FVKESK. The J segment lost 4 bases and the V segment lost 4 bases, leaving 10 bases of the junction unmatched. Full variable domain (rest looked up from reference TRBV14 and TRBJ2-5): EAGVTQFPSHSVIEKGQTVTLRCDPISGHDNLYWYRRVMGKEIKFLLHFVKESKQDESGMPNNRFLAERTGGTYSTLKVQPAELEDSGVYFCASSRFGTGTIETQYFGPGTRLLVL.

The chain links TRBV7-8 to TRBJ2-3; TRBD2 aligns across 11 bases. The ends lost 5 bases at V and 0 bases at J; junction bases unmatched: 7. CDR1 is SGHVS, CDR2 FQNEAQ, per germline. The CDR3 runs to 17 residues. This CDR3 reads CASSPKWTSGSTDTQYF. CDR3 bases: TGTGCCAGCAGCCCTAAATGGACTAGCGGGAGCACAGATACGCAGTATTTT.

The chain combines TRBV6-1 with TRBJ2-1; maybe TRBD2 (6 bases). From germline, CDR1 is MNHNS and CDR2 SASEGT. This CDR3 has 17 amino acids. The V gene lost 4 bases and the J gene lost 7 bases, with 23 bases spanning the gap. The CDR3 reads CASSGAKGGVIANEQFF. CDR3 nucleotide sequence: TGTGCCAGCAGTGGGGCGAAGGGAGGAGTGATAGCGAATGAGCAGTTCTTC.

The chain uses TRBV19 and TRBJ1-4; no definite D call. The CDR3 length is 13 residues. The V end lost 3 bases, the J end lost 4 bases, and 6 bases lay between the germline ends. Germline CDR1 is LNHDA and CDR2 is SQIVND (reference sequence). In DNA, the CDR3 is TGTGCCAGTAGTATGTACTTTAATGAAAAACTGTTTTTT. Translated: CASSMYFNEKLFF.

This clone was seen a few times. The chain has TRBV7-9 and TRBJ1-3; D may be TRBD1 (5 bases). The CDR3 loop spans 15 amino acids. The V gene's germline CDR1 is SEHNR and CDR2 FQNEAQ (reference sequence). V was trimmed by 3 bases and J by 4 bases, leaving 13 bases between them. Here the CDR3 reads CASSFGQGLGNTIYF. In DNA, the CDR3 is TGTGCCAGCAGCTTCGGGCAGGGACTAGGAAACACCATATATTTT.

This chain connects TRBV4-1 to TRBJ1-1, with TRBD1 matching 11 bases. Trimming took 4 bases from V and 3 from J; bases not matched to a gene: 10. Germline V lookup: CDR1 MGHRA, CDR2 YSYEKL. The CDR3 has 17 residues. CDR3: CASSRSPGDRGDTEAFF. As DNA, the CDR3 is TGCGCCAGCAGCCGGTCCCCCGGGGACAGGGGGGACACTGAAGCTTTCTTT.

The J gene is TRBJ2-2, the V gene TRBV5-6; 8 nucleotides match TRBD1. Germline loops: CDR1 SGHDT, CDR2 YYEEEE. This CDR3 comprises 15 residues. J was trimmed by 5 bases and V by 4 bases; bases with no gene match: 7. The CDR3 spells CASSHGQGGTGELFF. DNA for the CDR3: TGTGCCAGCAGCCACGGACAGGGAGGTACCGGGGAGCTGTTTTTT.

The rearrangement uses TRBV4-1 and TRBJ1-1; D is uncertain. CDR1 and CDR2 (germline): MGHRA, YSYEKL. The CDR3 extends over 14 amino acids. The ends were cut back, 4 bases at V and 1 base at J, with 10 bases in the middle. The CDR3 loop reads CASSLNPGNTEAFF. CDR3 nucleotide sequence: TGCGCCAGCAGCCTCAACCCAGGGAACACTGAAGCTTTCTTT.

The CDR3 region has the DNA TGTGCCAGCAGTTGGACTGGTAAAGAAAAACTGTTTTTT. Amino acid sequence: CASSWTGKEKLFF. This rearrangement joins TRBV6-5 to TRBJ1-4, with D hard to call. Germline V gene lookup returns CDR1 MNHEY and CDR2 SVGAGI. The CDR3 is 13 amino acids. With 4 bases removed from V and 8 bases from J, the gap between germline ends came to 11 bases.

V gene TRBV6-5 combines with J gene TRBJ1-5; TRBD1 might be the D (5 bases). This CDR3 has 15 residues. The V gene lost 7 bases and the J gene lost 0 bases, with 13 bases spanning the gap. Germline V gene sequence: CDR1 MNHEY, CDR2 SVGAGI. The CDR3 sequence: CASIRTNLSNQPQHF. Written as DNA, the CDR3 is TGTGCCAGCATTAGGACAAACCTTAGCAATCAGCCCCAGCATTTT.

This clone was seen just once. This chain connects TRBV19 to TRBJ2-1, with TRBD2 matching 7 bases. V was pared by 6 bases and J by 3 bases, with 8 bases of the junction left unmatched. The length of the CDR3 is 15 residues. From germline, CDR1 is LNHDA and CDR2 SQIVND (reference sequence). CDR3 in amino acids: CASRYGAGIYNEQFF. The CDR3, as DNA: TGTGCCAGTAGGTATGGAGCGGGAATCTACAATGAGCAGTTCTTC.

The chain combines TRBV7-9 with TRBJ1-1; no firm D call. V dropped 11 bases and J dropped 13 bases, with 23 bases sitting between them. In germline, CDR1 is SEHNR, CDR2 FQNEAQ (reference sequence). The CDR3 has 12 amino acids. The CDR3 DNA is TGTGCCTCCCGCCTTGAAGAGGCGGAATTTTTCTTT. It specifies CASRLEEAEFFF.

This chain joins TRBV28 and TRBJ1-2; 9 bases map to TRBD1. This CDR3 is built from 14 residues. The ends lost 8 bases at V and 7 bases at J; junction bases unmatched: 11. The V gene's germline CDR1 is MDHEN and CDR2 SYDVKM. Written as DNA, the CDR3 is TGTGCCAGCCTTGCGGGGACAGGGAAGGGTGGCTACACCTTC. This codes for CASLAGTGKGGYTF.

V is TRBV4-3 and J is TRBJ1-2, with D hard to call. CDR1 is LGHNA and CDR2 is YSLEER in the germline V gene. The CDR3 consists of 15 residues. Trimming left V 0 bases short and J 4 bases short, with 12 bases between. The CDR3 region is CASSQDGSNPYGYTF. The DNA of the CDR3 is TGCGCCAGCAGCCAAGACGGGTCTAATCCCTATGGCTACACCTTC.